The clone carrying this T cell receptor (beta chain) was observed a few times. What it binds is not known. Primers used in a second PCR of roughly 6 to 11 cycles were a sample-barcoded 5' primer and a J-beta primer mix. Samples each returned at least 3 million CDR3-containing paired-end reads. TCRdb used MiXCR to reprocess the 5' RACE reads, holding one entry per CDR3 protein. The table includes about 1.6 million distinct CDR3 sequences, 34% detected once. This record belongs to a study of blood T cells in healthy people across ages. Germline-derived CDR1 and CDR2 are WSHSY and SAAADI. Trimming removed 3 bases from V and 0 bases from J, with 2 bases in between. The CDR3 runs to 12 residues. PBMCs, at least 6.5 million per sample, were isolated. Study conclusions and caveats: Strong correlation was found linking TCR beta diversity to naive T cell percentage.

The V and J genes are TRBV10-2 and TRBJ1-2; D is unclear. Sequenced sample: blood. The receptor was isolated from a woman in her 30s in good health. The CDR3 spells CASSDTNYGYTF. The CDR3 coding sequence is TGCGCCAGCAGTGACACTAACTATGGCTACACCTTC.